This T cell receptor beta chain was observed in a study of regulatory T cells in long-lasting Graves disease (TCRdb year 2021). Turning to the overall study: Patients with newly diagnosed Graves' disease had been on antithyroid drugs for under 3 months. Peripheral blood TCR sequencing and RNA sequencing compared persistent Graves' disease patients with newly diagnosed Graves' disease patients. The study took place in China and was registered as a clinical trial. TCR sequencing covered 13 persistent and about 20 newly diagnosed Graves' disease patients, some 35 samples in total. What the work shows at the level of the full study, not this receptor alone: Persistent patients shared more public clonotypes among themselves (around 3,000) than newly diagnosed patients did (over 900). Persistent disease showed preferential use of TRBV28, TRBJ1-2 and TRBJ2-5, whereas newly diagnosed disease favored TRBV20-1 and TRBJ2-1. Compared with newly diagnosed patients, persistent Graves' disease patients had lower TCR Shannon entropy and fewer highly expanded clones, which suggests clonal expansion. The authors noted that the small sample size was a limitation that may lower accuracy. Only peripheral blood was studied, because thyroid tissue, the primary lesion, was inaccessible. Sequencing and analysis were limited to the TCR beta chain.

The CDR1 and CDR2 encoded by the germline V gene are SGDLS and YYNGEE. Relative to germline, V is 4 bases shorter and J is 4 bases shorter, with 6 bases between their ends. The CDR3, from cysteine to phenylalanine, totals 13 residues. Here the CDR3 DNA is all that survives: 39 bases in frame from base 1. In its sample, this clonotype was seen many times. Its antigen remains undetermined. Base quality data are lacking; no much larger clone is found one base away. Libraries were prepared through multiplex PCR. Sequencing took place on an Illumina HiSeq 4000. To build TCR beta libraries, CDR3 regions were amplified by Arm-PCR using iRepertoire HTBI primers. Before sequencing, the PCR products underwent gel purification. The authors' analysis ran thus. Gene usage analysis of CDR3 amino acid clonotypes relied on the roughly 60 TRBV and 15 or so TRBJ segments identified across samples. COPE and FqMerger were used to merge filtered high-quality paired reads into contigs. BLAST was used to align contigs to IMGT TRBV, TRBD and TRBJ reference genes, and CDR3 was defined according to IMGT. Any clonotype with a frequency above 0.1% was classified as a highly expanded clone. Shannon entropy served as the measure of repertoire diversity, while the Gini coefficient captured V-J evenness. A clonotype found in more than one individual was treated as public. TCRdb cleaned the public reads at Q25 with fastp, built clones with MiXCR and kept in-frame beta chains. Entries that share a CDR3 protein sequence are merged under the most common genes and DNA. The V and J calls here are based on TCRdb, not the publication. In all, the sample holds around 400,000 distinct CDR3 sequences, and about an eighth of those were seen once. The ten largest clonotypes hold approximately 20% of the sample.

In light of the paper, this sample's time point label describes: newly diagnosed GD, antithyroid drugs for less than 3 months. For both TCR sequencing and RNA sequencing, RNA was extracted from PBMCs in TRIzol. Graves' disease was diagnosed according to American Thyroid Association guidelines. Patients for the study were recruited at an endocrinology department in Xi'an, China. Each patient gave around 9 milliliters of peripheral blood, collected in an EDTA anticoagulant tube. Ficoll Paque Plus density gradient separation was used to isolate PBMCs, and no further T cell sorting was done. RNA quality was checked with an Agilent 2100 Bioanalyzer and agarose gel, and concentration with a NanoDrop 2000. The data were also submitted as part of a second study, on T cells in Graves' hyperthyroidism and ophthalmopathy. The second study also describes: A patient counted as having stable Graves' hyperthyroidism if no progression to ophthalmopathy occurred over 18 months of follow-up. Hyperthyroidism patients were newly diagnosed, had a disease duration of under 2 months, and were aged 18 to 65 years. The study excluded patients with uncontrolled infections, other autoimmune diseases, pregnancy or lactation. Diagnoses relied on clinical symptoms, serum thyroxine and TRAb, thyroid ultrasound and orbital computed tomography. The TCR CDR3 was subjected to a first round of RT-PCR using the HTBI primer set and the Qiagen OneStep RT-PCR kit. Most expanded thyroid clonotypes (frequency above 0.001) were also found in blood, which suggests that blood repertoires may mirror thyroid immune responses. Ophthalmopathy was separated from stable hyperthyroidism by a 13 V-J signature model, with about 88% sensitivity and about 81% specificity obtained in cross-validation and 80%/75% obtained in testing. In validation, progression to ophthalmopathy was predicted by the model with more than 65% sensitivity and roughly 72% specificity, a median of about 6.8 months before onset. TCR V-J signatures able to tell the groups apart were searched for in a discovery cohort of 90 to 100 patients, of whom around 42 had Graves' ophthalmopathy and under 65 had stable Graves' hyperthyroidism. Prospective prediction of ophthalmopathy was tested in an independent validation cohort consisting of 18 hyperthyroidism patients and some 16 patients who later progressed to ophthalmopathy. The approximately 98 discovery patients were randomly divided into training and test sets at a 7:3 ratio. Thyroid tissue and blood T-cell repertoires from six Graves' hyperthyroidism patients were also compared in the study. After sampling, hyperthyroidism patients received methimazole starting at 30 mg daily, and ophthalmopathy patients received high-dose intravenous methylprednisolone. Libraries were constructed in a second round of multiplex PCR, after which size selection and purification were performed. Libraries were sequenced paired-end with 100 bp reads on an Illumina HiSeq2000. SOAPnuke was used to process the raw data, with reads discarded if the reads contained adapters or uncalled bases, had a mean Phred below 15, or lacked an exact constant-primer or identifier match. High-quality paired reads were merged with COPE v1.2.5, and unique nucleotide sequences were defined as clonotypes. MiTCR v1.1 was used to align clonotypes to the IMGT TRBV, TRBD and TRBJ reference segments. The analysis included only V-J combinations with a frequency above 0.0001, which together covered more than 99% of the repertoires. A TCS score was defined as the ratio of F50 (clonal expansion) to E x V (chaos), with BLOSUM62-based TCRdist applied between CDR3 peptides within each V-J. Welch's t-statistics and random forest reduced roughly 530 V-J features to under 15, which were used in a naive Bayes classifier (R e1071). No statistical method was used to set the sample size in advance, and investigators knew the group allocation. According to the paper, TCR Vbeta CDR3 sequencing was carried out on some 130 peripheral blood samples, which came from 40 to 45 ophthalmopathy, roughly 75 hyperthyroidism and roughly 17 progressor patients.

This TCR was sampled from a woman younger than 30 with Graves disease. Donor details come from another sample of the same person, matched by shared clones. The chain uses TRBV9 and TRBJ1-6; tentative D gene TRBD1, with 5 bases matching. The source was peripheral blood mononuclear cells (PBMCs), collected at new diagnosis, from a patient treated with antithyroid drugs. The DNA reads as follows: TGTGCCAGCAGCCGGACATATAATTCACCCCTCCACTTT. Translation gives CASSRTYNSPLHF. Beyond the CDR3, the reference TRBV9 and TRBJ1-6 genes provide the residues; the full variable domain reads: DSGVTQTPKHLITATGQRVTLRCSPRSGDLSVYWYQQSLDQGLQFLIQYYNGEERAKGNILERFSAQQFPDLHSELNLSSLELGDSALYFCASSRTYNSPLHFGNGTRLTVT.